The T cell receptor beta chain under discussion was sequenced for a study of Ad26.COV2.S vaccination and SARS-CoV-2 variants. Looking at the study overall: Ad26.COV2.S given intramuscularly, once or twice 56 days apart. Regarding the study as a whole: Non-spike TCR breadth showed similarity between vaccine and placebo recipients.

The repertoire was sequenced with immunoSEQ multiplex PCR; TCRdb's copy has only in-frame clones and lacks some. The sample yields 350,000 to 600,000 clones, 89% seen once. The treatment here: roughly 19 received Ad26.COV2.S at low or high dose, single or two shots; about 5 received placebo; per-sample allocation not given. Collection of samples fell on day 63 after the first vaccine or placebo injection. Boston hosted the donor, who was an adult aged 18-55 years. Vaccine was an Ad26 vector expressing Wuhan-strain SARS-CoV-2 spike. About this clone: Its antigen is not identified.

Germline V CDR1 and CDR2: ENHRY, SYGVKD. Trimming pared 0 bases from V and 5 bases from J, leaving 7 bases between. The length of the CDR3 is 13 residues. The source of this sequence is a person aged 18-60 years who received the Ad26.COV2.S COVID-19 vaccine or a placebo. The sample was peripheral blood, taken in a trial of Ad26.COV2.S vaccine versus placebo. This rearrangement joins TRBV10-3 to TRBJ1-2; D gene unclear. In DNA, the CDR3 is TGTGCCATCAGTGAGTCGAGTTTTTATGGCTACACCTTC. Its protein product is CAISESSFYGYTF.